This record covers a single T cell receptor (beta chain). The target antigen is unknown. The data are from a study of human T cells and chemical hapten exposure. Study at large: The sensitizing agent was 2% DPC, placed on 2 cm by 2 cm of upper inner arm skin. Findings and caveats of the study: PT1 expanded TCR counts correlated positively with patch test score.

V gave up 5 bases and J gave up 10 bases, with 14 bases separating them. The V gene's germline CDR1 is WNHNN and CDR2 SYGVQD (reference sequence). This CDR3 is built from 12 residues. TCRdb re-called the RACE reads with MiXCR, one entry per CDR3 protein. Seen here are roughly 82,000 distinct CDR3 sequences, 10% to 15% observed once, and the top ten hold about 4%. The time point was: patch test 1, 2 weeks after DPC sensitization. Treatment reported: therapeutic diphenylcyclopropenone sensitization with weekly scalp DPC. At every patch-test visit, blood was drawn before the patch test was applied. The sample consisted of whole blood, taken in connection with sensitization to the hapten diphenylcyclopropenone (DPC). The J gene is TRBJ1-1, the V gene TRBV10-1; possibly TRBD1 for D (6 bases). The source of this sequence is a woman in her fifties or sixties with alopecia areata. Some clones in this sample may be carry-over from other donors' samples. The CDR3 DNA is TGCGCCAGCAGTCTCAAGACAGGTACAGCTTTCTTT. Its translation is CASSLKTGTAFF.